These 15 T cell receptor beta chains were sequenced from one sample in a study of cytomegalovirus exposure and HLA in healthy donors (dated by TCRdb to 2017 to 2019). Library preparation used the immunoSEQ multiplex PCR assay. For the multiplex PCR, a mixture combining 60 forward primers for TCR Vbeta segments and 13 reverse primers for TCR Jbeta segments was used. The source is immuneACCESS, and TCRdb retained only in-frame sequences with V and J called. Part of the clones is not carried over; for the studies checked, unresolved V genes explain less than half of this, and the remainder is unexplained. The sample contains 200,000 or so clones, approximately 84% of them found a single time. The top ten clones comprise 2% to 3% of the sample. The specimen was PBMCs. These receptors came from a woman aged 45-65 years in good health and CMV-seropositive.

The V and J genes are TRBV6-5 and TRBJ2-3; the match to TRBD2 covers 9 bases. The CDR3 length is 14 residues. Germline loops: CDR1 MNHEY, CDR2 SVGAGI. Trimming cost V 7 bases and J 1 base; bases outside gene matches: 3. The CDR3 nucleotides are TGTGCCAGCAAACGGACTAGCGGCACAGATACGCAGTATTTT. Protein sequence: CASKRTSGTDTQYF.

The chain couples TRBV30 to TRBJ2-5; D is ambiguous. Germline V CDR1 and CDR2: GTSNPN, SVGIG (reference sequence). V dropped 4 bases and J dropped 1 base, with 13 bases sitting between them. CDR3 size: 14 residues. In DNA, the CDR3 is TGTGCCTGGAACCCCCCGGGTCGCCAAGAGACCCAGTACTTC. This translates into CAWNPPGRQETQYF.

Notes on this clone: Other nucleotide sequences from this sample produce the same CDR3. The chain has TRBV6-5 and TRBJ2-1; 12 bases fit TRBD2. CDR3 size: 16 residues. Germline lookup yields CDR1 MNHEY and CDR2 SVGAGI. Unmatched junction bases numbered 6, after V lost 2 bases and J lost 7 bases. The CDR3, as DNA: TGTGCCAGCAGTTACGCTAGCGGGGGGGCTCGGAATGAGCAGTTCTTC. Translation: CASSYASGGARNEQFF.

In its sample, this clone was seen a few times. The chain joins TRBV6-1 to TRBJ1-2; the D gene is possibly TRBD1 (6 bases). Germline V lookup: CDR1 MNHNS, CDR2 SASEGT. The CDR3 contains 14 residues. With 7 bases removed from V and 0 bases from J, the gap between germline ends came to 12 bases. In nucleotides, the CDR3 is TGTGCCAGCACCGGGGGGGCCCCTAACTATGGCTACACCTTC. Protein: CASTGGAPNYGYTF.

Note on this clone: The same CDR3 also results from other DNA sequences found in this sample. The chain recombines TRBV29-1 with TRBJ2-7; 8 bases match TRBD1. With 4 bases clipped from V and 0 bases from J, the junction kept 2 bases outside the gene matches. The CDR3 contains 13 residues. The germline V gene encodes CDR1 SQVTM and CDR2 ANQGSEA. CDR3 amino acids: CSVGRGHSYEQYF. The CDR3 DNA follows: TGCAGCGTTGGCAGGGGGCACTCCTACGAGCAGTACTTC.

As to this clone: At the DNA level, this CDR3 is encoded by other sequences in the same sample as well. This chain uses TRBV6-5 with TRBJ1-3, with 10 bases identical to TRBD1. The CDR3 loop spans 15 amino acids. V lost 2 bases, J lost 7 bases, and 5 bases stayed unmatched. Germline-derived CDR1 and CDR2 are MNHEY and SVGAGI. The CDR3 nucleotides are TGTGCCAGCAGTTACGGGACAGGGGCAAGCAACACCATATATTTT. This codes for CASSYGTGASNTIYF.

The rearrangement joins TRBV7-8 to TRBJ1-2; TRBD1 agrees at 10 bases. Trimming cost V 3 bases and J 8 bases; bases outside gene matches: 0. In germline, CDR1 is SGHVS, CDR2 FQNEAQ. CDR3 length equals 12 residues. CDR3 sequence: CASSLGQGGYTF. The CDR3 DNA sequence: TGTGCCAGCAGCTTGGGACAGGGGGGCTACACCTTC.

The chain combines TRBV9 with TRBJ2-5, with TRBD1 matching over 9 bases. Germline values: CDR1 SGDLS, CDR2 YYNGEE. The CDR3 contains 17 residues. V lost 4 bases, J lost 1 base, and 11 bases stayed unmatched. The CDR3 loop is CASSSPRGDRAQETQYF. As DNA, the CDR3 is TGTGCCAGCAGCTCTCCCCGAGGGGACAGGGCCCAAGAGACCCAGTACTTC. Full variable domain (rest looked up from reference TRBV9 and TRBJ2-5): DSGVTQTPKHLITATGQRVTLRCSPRSGDLSVYWYQQSLDQGLQFLIQYYNGEERAKGNILERFSAQQFPDLHSELNLSSLELGDSALYFCASSSPRGDRAQETQYFGPGTRLLVL.

This chain links TRBV7-2 with TRBJ2-1; 8 bases are a match to TRBD1. This CDR3 comprises 15 residues. Trimming cost V 3 bases and J 9 bases; bases outside gene matches: 10. Germline CDR1 and CDR2: SGHTA and FQGNSA. The CDR3 DNA is TGTGCCAGCAGCTTTTCAGGGGGCTTTAGTATTGAGCAGTTCTTC. Amino acid sequence: CASSFSGGFSIEQFF.

V and J are TRBV6-1 and TRBJ2-7; no definite D call. CDR1 and CDR2 (germline): MNHNS, SASEGT. CDR3 size: 11 residues. The germline V and J ends were trimmed by 4 bases and 3 bases, with 4 bases remaining between them. The CDR3 DNA sequence: TGTGCCAGCAGTGTAAACTACGAGCAGTACTTC. It is translated as CASSVNYEQYF.

The chain recombines TRBV19 with TRBJ1-6; weak D call: TRBD1 (5 bases). The CDR3 has 13 amino acids. The V end lost 11 bases, the J end lost 9 bases, and 17 bases lay between the germline ends. Germline V gives CDR1 LNHDA, CDR2 SQIVND (reference sequence). As DNA, the CDR3 is TGTGCCGGACGCAGAGGGGAGGGTTCACCCCTCCACTTT. Translation: CAGRRGEGSPLHF.

The V call is TRBV5-6, the J call TRBJ1-1; D is possibly TRBD1 (6 bases). Per the germline V gene, CDR1 is SGHDT and CDR2 is YYEEEE. CDR3 length: 15 amino acids. The V end lost 3 bases, the J end lost 4 bases, and 16 bases lay between the germline ends. The CDR3 reads CASSSEQGRGTEAFF. As DNA, the CDR3 is TGTGCCAGCAGCTCCGAACAGGGCCGGGGCACTGAAGCTTTCTTT.

The chain carries TRBV7-3 and TRBJ2-7; TRBD1 matches 9 bases. Germline V gene lookup returns CDR1 SGHTA and CDR2 FQGTGA. The CDR3 consists of 15 residues. V was pared by 3 bases and J by 7 bases, with 10 bases of the junction left unmatched. As DNA, the CDR3 is TGTGCCAGCAGCTTCCGGGACAGGGACGTTGGGGAGCAGTACTTC. Encoded protein: CASSFRDRDVGEQYF.

The rearrangement links TRBV7-9 to TRBJ2-1; D gene uncertain. The CDR3 contains 15 residues. Between the trimmed V and J ends, which lost 3 bases and 0 bases, there was a span of 9 bases. Per germline, CDR1 SEHNR and CDR2 FQNEAQ (reference sequence). The CDR3 bases are TGTGCCAGCAGCTTGACGGGTAGCTCCTACAATGAGCAGTTCTTC. This gives the protein CASSLTGSSYNEQFF.

The gene calls are TRBV19 and TRBJ1-5, with D tentatively TRBD1 (6 bases). Trimming stripped 5 bases from V and 7 bases from J, with 21 bases between. The V gene's germline CDR1 is LNHDA and CDR2 SQIVND (reference sequence). CDR3 length: 16 residues. Here the CDR3 reads CASSLRTGGGDQPQHF. CDR3 in DNA: TGTGCCAGTAGTTTACGAACTGGAGGGGGGGACCAGCCCCAGCATTTT.